The rows below give T cell receptor beta chains drawn from one sample of a study of T cell repertoires in ileal Crohn's disease. Using immunoSEQ multiplex PCR, the repertoire was profiled, and TCRdb retains in-frame clones only, with some absent. The sample records 9,500 to 15,000 clones, around three quarters being singletons. The source material was ileal tissue. These receptors were obtained from an adult with Crohn's disease. Both conserved end residues are part of each CDR3. Each record gives: clone size, D gene, J gene, V gene, CDR3 protein, CDR3 DNA. The D gene is left open where the match is weak. Not every row has a clone size; where given, it reads once, few, many or a size class.

size: .
D: TRBD1
J: TRBJ2-4
V: TRBV7-9
CDR3: CASSLGTGSKDIQYF
DNA: TGTGCCAGCAGCTTGGGGACAGGGAGTAAGGACATTCAGTACTTC

size: .
D: .
J: TRBJ2-7
V: TRBV29-1
CDR3: CSVRDFYSYEQYF
DNA: TGCAGCGTTCGGGACTTTTACTCCTACGAGCAGTACTTC

size: .
D: TRBD2
J: TRBJ2-1
V: TRBV27
CDR3: CASRNSGSSYNEQFF
DNA: TGTGCCAGCAGAAATAGCGGGAGCTCCTACAATGAGCAGTTCTTC

size: .
D: .
J: TRBJ1-6
V: TRBV5-6
CDR3: CASSFPTGGNNSPLHF
DNA: TGTGCCAGCAGCTTCCCGACAGGCGGAAATAATTCACCCCTCCACTTT

size: .
D: .
J: TRBJ1-1
V: TRBV5-5
CDR3: CASSIFDRINTEAFF
DNA: TGTGCCAGCAGTATATTCGACAGGATTAACACTGAAGCTTTCTTT

size: .
D: TRBD1
J: TRBJ1-2
V: TRBV6-1
CDR3: CASSAGGLDYGYTF
DNA: TGTGCCAGCAGTGCAGGGGGCCTAGACTATGGCTACACCTTC

size: .
D: TRBD2
J: TRBJ2-7
V: TRBV11-3
CDR3: CASSSPGLAGRYEQYF
DNA: TGTGCCAGCAGCTCACCGGGACTAGCGGGAAGATACGAGCAGTACTTC

size: .
D: TRBD2
J: TRBJ2-3
V: TRBV2
CDR3: CASSDWLAGTSSTDTQYF
DNA: TGTGCCAGCAGTGACTGGCTAGCGGGAACATCTAGCACAGATACGCAGTATTTT

size: .
D: .
J: TRBJ2-7
V: TRBV7-6
CDR3: CASSFSSSYEQYF
DNA: TGTGCCAGCAGCTTTAGTAGCTCCTACGAGCAGTACTTC

size: .
D: TRBD2
J: TRBJ2-3
V: TRBV7-2
CDR3: CASSPTSGGADTQYF
DNA: TGTGCCAGCAGCCCGACTAGCGGGGGAGCAGATACGCAGTATTTT

size: .
D: TRBD2
J: TRBJ2-1
V: TRBV7-7
CDR3: CASSWGTSGRDEQFF
DNA: TGTGCTAGCAGCTGGGGGACTAGCGGTAGGGATGAGCAGTTCTTC

size: .
D: .
J: TRBJ1-1
V: TRBV18
CDR3: CASSLEYLFEAFF
DNA: TGTGCCAGCTCACTCGAGTATTTGTTTGAAGCTTTCTTT

size: few
D: .
J: TRBJ2-2
V: TRBV6-4
CDR3: CASRPDRNTGELFF
DNA: TGTGCCAGCAGACCGGACAGAAACACCGGGGAGCTGTTTTTT

size: .
D: .
J: TRBJ2-3
V: TRBV5-1
CDR3: CASSLPDSSTDTQYF
DNA: TGCGCCAGCAGCTTGCCAGACTCTAGCACAGATACGCAGTATTTT

size: few
D: TRBD2
J: TRBJ2-1
V: TRBV7-6
CDR3: CASSALAVYNEQFF
DNA: TGTGCCAGCAGCGCGCTAGCGGTCTACAATGAGCAGTTCTTC